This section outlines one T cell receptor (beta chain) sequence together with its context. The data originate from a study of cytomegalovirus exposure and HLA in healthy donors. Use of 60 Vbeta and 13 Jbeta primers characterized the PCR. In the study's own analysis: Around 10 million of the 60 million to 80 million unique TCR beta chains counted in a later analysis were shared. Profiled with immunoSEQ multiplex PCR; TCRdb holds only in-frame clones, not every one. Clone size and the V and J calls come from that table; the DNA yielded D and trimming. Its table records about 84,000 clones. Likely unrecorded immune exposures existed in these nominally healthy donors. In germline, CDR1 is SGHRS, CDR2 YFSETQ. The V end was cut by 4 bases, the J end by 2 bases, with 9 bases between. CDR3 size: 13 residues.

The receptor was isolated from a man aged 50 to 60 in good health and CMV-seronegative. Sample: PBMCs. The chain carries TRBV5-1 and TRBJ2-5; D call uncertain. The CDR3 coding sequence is TGCGCCAGCAGCCAAAACGGTCAAGAGACCCAGTACTTC. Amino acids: CASSQNGQETQYF.